Listed below are T cell receptor beta chains from one sample, sequenced in a study of monozygotic twins with inflammatory bowel disease. TCRdb reprocessed the 5' RACE reads, keeping one entry per CDR3 protein, no DNA. The sample holds approximately 200,000 distinct CDR3 sequences. Source material: blood. The receptors originated from a human donor with ulcerative colitis or Crohn's disease, or a healthy co-twin of an affected twin (not recorded which). CDR3s include the opening cysteine and the closing phenylalanine or tryptophan.

j_call v_call cdr3_aa
TRBJ1-1 TRBV5-1 CASSWTGQALTEAFF
TRBJ2-5 TRBV14 CASSQDFGTETQYF
TRBJ1-1 TRBV27 CASTLSGSLGTEAFF
TRBJ2-5 TRBV5-1 CASGRGTGEETQYF
TRBJ2-3 TRBV20-1 CSAIPWTSGGDTQYF
TRBJ1-2 TRBV6-1 CASSNLLAGTANYGYTF
TRBJ1-5 TRBV10-1 CASSEARGGVGPQHF
TRBJ1-3 TRBV18 CASSQGTQSSGNTIYF
TRBJ2-3 TRBV7-6 CASSLVGYRTDTQYF
TRBJ2-5 TRBV20-1 CSAHFTGTGKVEQYF
TRBJ1-3 TRBV2 CASRTDNSGNTIYF
TRBJ2-7 TRBV15 CATSRDVRAGGYEQYF
TRBJ2-7 TRBV7-9 CASSLVPGSTYEQYF
TRBJ2-1 TRBV7-8 CASSSRWTSDPYNEQFF
TRBJ2-3 TRBV5-1 CASSLGTPYTDTQYF
TRBJ1-5 TRBV12-3/TRBV12-4 CASSFTRTDNQPQHF
TRBJ2-1 TRBV4-2 CASSQITTGRYNEQFF
TRBJ2-3 TRBV5-1 CASSYPFGGVPDTQYF
TRBJ2-6 TRBV9 CASSPLGSGANVLTF
TRBJ2-3 TRBV6-5 CASSYSIGHEIPDTQYF
TRBJ2-3 TRBV7-9 CASSKRTSRVTDTQYF
TRBJ1-1 TRBV18 CASSPSRDSSEAFF
TRBJ1-4 TRBV7-9 CASSPLQALNEKLFF
TRBJ1-6 TRBV20-1 CSPDRDFNSPLHF
TRBJ2-3 TRBV3-1 CASSLTQFGTQYF
TRBJ1-4 TRBV7-8 CASSLLLNEKLFF
TRBJ2-7 TRBV5-5 CASSSLRDIYEQYF
TRBJ2-1 TRBV5-1 CASSQDGRTSYNEQFF
TRBJ2-2 TRBV3-1 CASSPQRGSGELFF
TRBJ2-3 TRBV20-1 CSARDGSGATSTDTQYF
TRBJ1-2 TRBV27 CASSSTRDRALYGYTF
TRBJ1-6 TRBV5-1 CASSLGGQAVDSPLHF
TRBJ2-1 TRBV3-1 CASTPTGTNREFF
TRBJ2-1 TRBV11-3 CASSLSDEQFF
TRBJ2-1 TRBV6-1 CASIGDSFTYNEQFF
TRBJ2-3 TRBV10-3 CALSSGTTDTQYF
TRBJ2-4 TRBV12-3/TRBV12-4 CASSSRQQAKNIQYF
TRBJ1-6 TRBV11-1 CASSPWGSSGSSYNSPLHF
TRBJ2-5 TRBV4-2 CASSAITSGGSETQYF
TRBJ2-1 TRBV12-3/TRBV12-4 CASSPDQSSYNEQFF
TRBJ2-1 TRBV7-9 CASSLPLSEQFF
TRBJ1-4 TRBV7-2 CASSLVPRGEKLFF
TRBJ1-1 TRBV5-1 CASRTGAGLEAFF
TRBJ2-5 TRBV5-4 CASSPRPDGETQYF
TRBJ2-3 TRBV5-4 CASSLLSGQGTDTQYF
TRBJ1-2 TRBV19 CASSIGALYGYTF
TRBJ1-2 TRBV12-3/TRBV12-4 CASSFKRNYGYTF
TRBJ1-1 TRBV11-2 CASSSRLDTEAFF
TRBJ1-6 TRBV7-2 CASSRLDLVVNSPLHF
TRBJ1-5 TRBV7-9 CASSFDTPGQPQHF
TRBJ1-5 TRBV7-9 CASSSTGGFQPQHF
TRBJ2-1 TRBV12-3/TRBV12-4 CASSPLRQGKVFF
TRBJ2-1 TRBV12-3/TRBV12-4 CASTRYFSRYNEQFF
TRBJ2-5 TRBV20-1 CSAYSTSGVQETQYF
TRBJ2-5 TRBV5-1 CASSLDSHQETQYF
TRBJ2-5 TRBV5-1 CASSLLTNQETQYF
TRBJ2-7 TRBV7-9 CASSSWTGGTEQYF
TRBJ2-2 TRBV6-2/TRBV6-3 CASKRTSGGDTGELFF